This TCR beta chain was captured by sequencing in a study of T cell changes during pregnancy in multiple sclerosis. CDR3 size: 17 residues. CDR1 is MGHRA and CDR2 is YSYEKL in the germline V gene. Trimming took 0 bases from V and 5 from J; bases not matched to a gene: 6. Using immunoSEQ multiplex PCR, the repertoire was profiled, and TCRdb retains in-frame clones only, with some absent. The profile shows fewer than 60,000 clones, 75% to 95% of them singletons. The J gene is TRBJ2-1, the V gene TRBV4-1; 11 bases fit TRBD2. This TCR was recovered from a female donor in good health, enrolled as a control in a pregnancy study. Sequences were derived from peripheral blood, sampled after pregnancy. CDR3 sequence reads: CASSQDWASGGNNEQFF. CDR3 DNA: TGCGCCAGCAGCCAAGATTGGGCTAGCGGGGGGAACAATGAGCAGTTCTTC.